Detailed here is one T cell receptor beta chain. What it recognizes is unknown. In germline, CDR1 is SGHVS, CDR2 FNYEAQ. There are 15 residues in the CDR3. Trimming stripped 6 bases from V and 12 bases from J, with 24 bases between. This record belongs to a study of CD8 T cells in ankylosing spondylitis. Regarding the study as a whole: Reportedly, significant enrichment of disease-linked clones occurred in matched ankylosing spondylitis synovial fluid.

Each CDR3 protein gets one entry after TCRdb re-called the 5' RACE reads with MiXCR. The sample holds fewer than 250,000 distinct CDR3 sequences; roughly a third are singletons and the top ten take approximately 4.4%. The V gene is TRBV7-6, the J gene TRBJ2-1; no clear D. The clonotype was recovered from a male donor with ankylosing spondylitis or in good health (not recorded which). Sequences were obtained from blood, either unsorted or a sorted T cell fraction (not recorded which). Here the CDR3 reads CASRQRASYAYRQFF. CDR3 bases: TGTGCCAGCAGACAACGAGCCTCATATGCCTATCGGCAGTTCTTC.